This T cell receptor beta chain was retrieved from a study of cytomegalovirus exposure and HLA in healthy donors (dated by TCRdb to 2016 to 2017). General notes on the study: An earlier analysis of some 550 of the donors reported about 290 Gb of sequence data and more than 90 million unique TCR beta sequences from around 200 million T cells. An early release that covered around 590 HLA-typed donors contained around 300 gigabases of sequencing data and around 85 million unique TCR sequences. Of the roughly 420 genotyped donors, 80% to 90% were placed in the genetic ancestry cluster associated with self-reported Caucasian donors. The study was designed to test whether signatures of past pathogen exposure could be identified by cataloging public T cell receptors. The T cell repertoires of around 670 subjects were profiled by immunosequencing and related to cytomegalovirus serostatus. A separate validation cohort of roughly 110 different subjects was used in addition to the roughly 640-subject first cohort. The study combined high-throughput TCR immunosequencing, statistical association of individual TCRs with disease status, and machine learning to predict cytomegalovirus infection status. A later analysis re-examined previously published TCR beta repertoires from 610 or so donors and added high-resolution HLA genotyping to investigate patterns of TCR occurrence. In the later analysis, no new phenotypic data were used to find candidate immune exposures; instead, reliance was placed on TCR beta sequences and their occurrence across donors. An earlier analysis of 500 to 650 of the donors applied high-throughput TCR beta sequencing to assess whether each TCR beta V gene segment acted as functional or pseudogenic. Alongside the repertoire data, information on donor age, sex, ethnicity and CMV serostatus was compiled. Genome-wide SNP genotypes for about 65% of the 666 donors were used in a later genetic analysis, which treated that subset as a discovery cohort. All discovery cohort repertoires had been generated on a single sequencing platform. Class I and class II HLA loci were covered by the typing at four-digit resolution. Typing coverage varied by locus: 629-630 donors for A, B, C, DRB1 and DQB1; roughly 510 for DQA1; nearly 610 for DPA1; about 450 for DPB1. Several DR-DQ haplotypes were treated as single units for association and clustering because of strong linkage in the cohort. Across about 370 genotyped donors of the cohort, an average of approximately 240,000 unique TCR beta nucleotide sequences per donor were sequenced, and around 20% of those sequences were non-productive.

Library construction relied on the immunoSEQ multiplex PCR assay. A mixture of 60 forward primers for TCR Vbeta segments and 13 reverse primers for TCR Jbeta segments was used in the multiplex PCR. The CDR3 region of rearranged TCR beta genes was amplified from genomic DNA by a multiplex PCR assay. Amplified TCR beta libraries were sequenced as 87-base-pair reads on the Illumina HiSeq System. Processing in the source paper ran as follows. A later analysis counted some 80 million unique TCR beta chains across the 650 to 800 repertoires, and some 11 million of these chains were shared by at least two donors. To remove PCR and sequencing errors, raw reads were error-corrected and collapsed into unique sequences using a nearest-neighbor algorithm that merged closely related sequences. Alignment of CDR3 sequences to IMGT reference sequences was used to assign V, D and J gene segments. Each retained sequence needed at least a six-nucleotide match to both a V gene segment and a J gene segment. A rearrangement was called productive if the CDR3 had no stop codons and remained in frame with V and J, and every other rearrangement was called non-productive. CDR3 was defined according to IMGT convention as the region running from the second conserved V-encoded cysteine to the conserved J-encoded phenylalanine. The earlier analysis of a few hundred of the donors excluded any sequence lacking an unambiguous match to a single V gene segment. In an earlier analysis of a few hundred of the donors, a V segment was called functional when productive rearrangements were above 56.7%, and segregating when the standard deviation between donors exceeded 5%. A statistical classification framework was developed to diagnose cytomegalovirus status using the catalog of TCR beta chain sequences. In a later analysis, V and J genes were assigned by comparing TCR nucleotide sequences against IMGT/GENE-DB human TR gene sequences. Using the TCRdist pipeline, a later analysis assigned CDR3 sequences along with most-parsimonious VDJ recombination scenarios. In a later analysis, each TCR beta chain was defined by its CDR3 amino acid sequence together with its V-gene family, and reads lacking a unique V-gene family were excluded. In a later analysis, fewer than 650 highly shared, low-generation-probability nucleotide sequences were removed to address suspected cross-contamination and a sequencing artifact. For each public chain, a later analysis derived a clonal expansion index from normalized ranks of inferred template counts within each repertoire. Generation probabilities in a later analysis came from a VDJ recombination model fitted to out-of-frame rearrangements, and those results were checked against IGoR. Hypergeometric tests were used in a later analysis to score TCR-TCR, TCR-HLA and TCR-CMV co-occurrence, with a repertoire-size bias correction applied to the TCR pairs. False discovery rates were estimated in a later analysis by permuting HLA or CMV assignments 20 times. In a later analysis, co-occurring TCRs were grouped using DBSCAN, with TCRdist sequence similarity added in when clustering inside HLA-allele-positive subsets. Repertoires with fewer than 30,000 or more than 120,000 public chains, plus five repertoires with anomalous nucleotide sharing, were excluded from co-occurrence clustering. TCRdb carries this immuneACCESS record with in-frame sequences only. Its versions omit some clonotypes, under half of them owing to an unresolved V gene in the studies checked, with the rest unexplained. V, J and clone size are those of that table, while D and trimming were read from the DNA. The sample table lists about 160,000 clones, 65% to 85% of them with a count of one. The ten largest clones add up to around 7% of the sample.

The study at large found these results: It was suggested by the authors that the approach could potentially be generalized to other disease states and immunological phenotypes. According to a later analysis, most CMV-associated TCR beta chains appeared to be HLA-restricted, and the HLA associations seemed to be driven largely by CMV exposure. Assigning TCR associations to individual alleles was difficult when HLA alleles, especially DR and DQ, strongly co-occurred. Correlated functional status among segregating V segments might reflect linkage disequilibrium, but an unknown experimental factor could not be ruled out. Immune exposure information for the cohort was limited to CMV serostatus. In vitro tests confirmed that a few of the cytomegalovirus-associated TCR beta chains recognize cytomegalovirus antigens. The sequencing pipeline was judged likely to have produced a cluster of highly shared sequence variants as a technical artifact. A later analysis reported that several top co-occurrence clusters appeared linked to parvovirus B19, influenza, CMV and Epstein-Barr virus. According to a later analysis, TCR association rates differed among HLA loci, with DRB1 alleles showing the most associated TCRs and HLA-C alleles showing the fewest. An association between a missense DCLRE1C variant and V-gene and J-gene trimming of TCR beta chains was found in a later genetic analysis and replicated in an independent cohort. The study listed 150 to 200 TCR beta chains as associated with cytomegalovirus. Because some donors lacked HLA typing at each locus, the association tests relied only on the typed subset. While some public TCRs were present in many individuals, most TCR sequences turned up only very rarely across donors. A later analysis associated some 17,000 TCR beta sequences with specific HLA alleles at a false discovery rate of 0.05. An earlier analysis of approximately 500 of the donors showed that most TCR beta V segments appeared in productive rearrangements either about 87% or about 30% of the time, which broadly matched IMGT annotations. The classifier was reported to diagnose cytomegalovirus status with high specificity and sensitivity in both the original cohort and the validation cohort. The earlier analysis of some 540 of the donors excluded around 17 rarely observed V segments, including chromosome 9 orphons, because counts were too low. A further reported finding was that TCR beta sequences accurately predicted the HLA-A and HLA-B alleles for most subjects in the first cohort. Compared with equally common non-associated chains, HLA-associated TCR beta chains in a later analysis were more clonally expanded and had lower generation probabilities. Sequencing depth was assumed to be roughly uniform across donors in the presence/absence analyses, though that assumption may not hold. The 87-base-pair reads could not distinguish some IMGT-functional V segments, including TRBV6-2 and TRBV6-3, so those segments were excluded. Only TCR beta chains were sequenced in this cohort, and the absence of alpha or paired-chain data limited detectable features. Compared with the roughly 670-donor mean, donors in an Asian-associated ancestry cluster had fewer N-insertions in productive TCRs, according to a later genetic analysis.

The CDR3, cysteine through phenylalanine, is 15 amino acids long. The read is trimmed to its CDR3 DNA, 45 bases read in frame from base 1. The V end gives up 0 bases and the J end 2 bases, leaving 3 bases in the junction not matched to a gene. Per the germline V gene, MGHRA is the CDR1 and YSYEKL is the CDR2. The cohort was made up of around 720 healthy bone marrow donors. All cohort members were sampled while nominally healthy, although unrecorded immune exposures were likely present. The donor tested CMV seropositive, placing the donor among the 250 to 300 seropositive members of the cohort. A peripheral blood sample was collected from each donor, and TCR beta sequencing was performed on peripheral blood mononuclear cells. The Qiagen DNeasy Blood Extraction Kit was used to extract genomic DNA from the blood cell samples. This clone has just one count. The specificity of this receptor is unknown. Per-base qualities were not stored, and no clone one base away is much larger.

This clonotype was obtained from a woman between 40 and 50 years old in good health and CMV-seropositive. Sequenced: PBMCs. The sequence links TRBV4-1 to TRBJ2-7, and TRBD1 aligns with 8 junction nucleotides. CDR3 protein: CASSQERTGTYEQYF. The bases are TGCGCCAGCAGCCAAGAACGGACAGGGACCTACGAGCAGTACTTC.